This T cell receptor beta chain stems from a study of shared clonotypes between healthy human individuals. Overall study: Serving as donors were a couple of women and a few men, whose ages spanned 18 to 49.

Study-level results: Sequencing depth was expected to influence donor clonotype sharing.

About this clone itself: What it binds is not known. The sample contains more than one DNA sequence encoding this CDR3.

Profiling relied on immunoSEQ multiplex PCR, and the TCRdb table lists in-frame clones only, not all of them. Counted here are fewer than 2.5 million clones, 93% occurring once; the ten biggest clones make up 0.36%. V lost 9 bases, J lost 2 bases, and 3 bases stayed unmatched. The length of the CDR3 is 13 residues. Germline V gene data show CDR1 as MDHEN and CDR2 as SYDVKM. This TCR came from a man aged 18 to 30 in good health. Some clones in this sample may be carry-over from other donors' samples. The chain has TRBV28 and TRBJ1-5, with 8 bases fitting TRBD1. Sample: naive CD4+ T cells from PBMCs. Subset indicated: CD45RA+ positively selected. As DNA, the CDR3 is TGTGCCAGTCTGGACAGGGGCAATCAGCCCCAGCATTTT. Its translation is CASLDRGNQPQHF.